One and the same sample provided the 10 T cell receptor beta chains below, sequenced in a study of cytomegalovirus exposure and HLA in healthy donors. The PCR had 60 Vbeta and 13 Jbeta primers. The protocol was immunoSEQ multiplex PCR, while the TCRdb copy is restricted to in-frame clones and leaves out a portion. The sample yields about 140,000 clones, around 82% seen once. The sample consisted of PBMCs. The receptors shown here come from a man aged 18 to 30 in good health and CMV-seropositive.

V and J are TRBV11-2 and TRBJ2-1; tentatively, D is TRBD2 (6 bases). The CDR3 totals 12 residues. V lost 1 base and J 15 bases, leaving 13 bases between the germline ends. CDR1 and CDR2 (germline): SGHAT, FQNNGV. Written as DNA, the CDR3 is TGTGCCAGCAGCTTAGGAAACGGGAGCCCGTTCTTC. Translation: CASSLGNGSPFF.

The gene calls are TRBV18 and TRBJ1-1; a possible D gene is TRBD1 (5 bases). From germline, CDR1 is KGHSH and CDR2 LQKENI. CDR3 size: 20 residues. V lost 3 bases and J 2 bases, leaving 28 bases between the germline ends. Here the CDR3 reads CASSPLWDFKPKKTNTEAFF. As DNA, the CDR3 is TGTGCCAGCTCACCCTTGTGGGACTTCAAACCAAAAAAGACAAACACTGAAGCTTTCTTT.

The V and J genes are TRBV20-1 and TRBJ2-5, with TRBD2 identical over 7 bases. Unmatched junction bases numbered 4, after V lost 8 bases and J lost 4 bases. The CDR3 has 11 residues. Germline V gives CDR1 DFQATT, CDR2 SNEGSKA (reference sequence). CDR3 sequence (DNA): TGCAGTAGGACGGGGGGAGAGACCCAGTACTTC. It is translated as CSRTGGETQYF.

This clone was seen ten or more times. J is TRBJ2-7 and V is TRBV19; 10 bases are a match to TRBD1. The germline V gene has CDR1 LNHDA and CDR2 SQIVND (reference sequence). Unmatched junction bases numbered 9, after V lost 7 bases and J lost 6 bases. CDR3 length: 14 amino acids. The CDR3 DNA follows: TGTGCCAGTAAACCCGGGACAGGGGCCTCCGAGCAGTACTTC. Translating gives CASKPGTGASEQYF.

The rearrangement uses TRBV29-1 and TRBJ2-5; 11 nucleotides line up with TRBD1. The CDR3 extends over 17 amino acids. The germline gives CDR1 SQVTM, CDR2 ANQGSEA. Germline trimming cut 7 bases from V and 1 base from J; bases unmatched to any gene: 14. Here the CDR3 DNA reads TGCAGCGGTCGACGGGACAGGGGGGATAGAATCCAAGAGACCCAGTACTTC. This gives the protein CSGRRDRGDRIQETQYF.

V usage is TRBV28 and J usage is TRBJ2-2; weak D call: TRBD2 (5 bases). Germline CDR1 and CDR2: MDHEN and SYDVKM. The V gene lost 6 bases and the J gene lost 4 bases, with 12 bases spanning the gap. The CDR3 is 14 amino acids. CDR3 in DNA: TGTGCCAGCAGCCTCGGAGGATCCACCGGGGAGCTGTTTTTT. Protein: CASSLGGSTGELFF.

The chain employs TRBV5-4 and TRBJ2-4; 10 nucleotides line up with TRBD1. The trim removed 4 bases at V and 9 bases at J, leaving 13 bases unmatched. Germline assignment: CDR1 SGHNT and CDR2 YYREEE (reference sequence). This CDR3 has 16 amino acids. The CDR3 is CASSTTRQGQGSIQYF. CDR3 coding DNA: TGTGCCAGCAGCACTACTCGCCAGGGACAGGGGAGCATTCAGTACTTC. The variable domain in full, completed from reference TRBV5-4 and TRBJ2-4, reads ETGVTQSPTHLIKTRGQQVTLRCSSQSGHNTVSWYQQALGQGPQFIFQYYREEENGRGNFPPRFSGLQFPNYSSELNVNALELDDSALYLCASSTTRQGQGSIQYFGAGTRLSVL.

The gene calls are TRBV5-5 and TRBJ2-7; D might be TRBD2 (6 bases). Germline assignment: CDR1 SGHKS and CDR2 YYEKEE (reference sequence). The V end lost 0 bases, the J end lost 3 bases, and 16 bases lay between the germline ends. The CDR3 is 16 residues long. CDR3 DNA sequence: TGTGCCAGCAGCTTGGATTGGCGGGGCTTAAGCTACGAGCAGTACTTC. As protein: CASSLDWRGLSYEQYF.

The CDR3 is CASSSTVGGDTQYF. Here the CDR3 DNA reads TGTGCCAGCAGCTCCACGGTCGGGGGAGATACGCAGTATTTT. The chain uses TRBV6-1 and TRBJ2-3; D perhaps matches TRBD2 (6 bases). Trimming cost V 6 bases and J 5 bases, with 15 bases left between them. In germline, CDR1 is MNHNS, CDR2 SASEGT. CDR3 size: 14 residues.

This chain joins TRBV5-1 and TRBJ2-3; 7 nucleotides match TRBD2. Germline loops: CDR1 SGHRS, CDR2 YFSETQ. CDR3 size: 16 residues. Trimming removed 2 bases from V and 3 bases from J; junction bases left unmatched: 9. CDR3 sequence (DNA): TGCGCCAGCAGCTTAAGGGCGGGAGTAGTGACAGATACGCAGTATTTT. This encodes CASSLRAGVVTDTQYF.